The 5 T cell receptor beta chains below were found in one sample sequenced in a study of blood T cell repertoires in COVID-19. Measured with immunoSEQ multiplex PCR; TCRdb has only the in-frame clones, and not every one. The sample has 140,000 or so clones; 79% are singletons. The sample was peripheral blood. Receptors were obtained from a man aged 50-59 years with active or convalescent COVID-19.

The chain uses TRBV28 and TRBJ1-5; 9 bases map to TRBD1. The CDR3 consists of 13 residues. The V and J ends lost 7 bases and 7 bases, in that order; junction bases with no gene match: 5. The V gene's germline CDR1 is MDHEN and CDR2 SYDVKM. In nucleotides, the CDR3 is TGTGCCAGCACTGGACAGGGGTCCCAGCCCCAGCATTTT. It yields the protein CASTGQGSQPQHF.

The V call is TRBV29-1, the J call TRBJ2-1; the match to TRBD2 covers 14 bases. The CDR3 sequence is 22 residues long. Trimming took 7 bases from V and 1 from J; bases not matched to a gene: 24. Germline V CDR1 and CDR2: SQVTM, ANQGSEA. This chain's CDR3 is CSALQQGGTGTSGGQSYNEQFF. The CDR3 region has the DNA TGCAGCGCCCTCCAACAGGGGGGGACTGGGACTAGCGGGGGCCAGTCCTACAATGAGCAGTTCTTC.

This clone occurred a few times. This sequence joins TRBV7-9 and TRBJ2-7; 8 bases are shared with TRBD1. Per germline, CDR1 SEHNR and CDR2 FQNEAQ (reference sequence). V was pared by 0 bases and J by 7 bases, with 8 bases of the junction left unmatched. This CDR3 has 15 residues. In DNA, the CDR3 is TGTGCCAGCAGCTTAGCAGGGGAGACAGGGGAAGAGCAGTACTTC. It translates to CASSLAGETGEEQYF.

This clone was counted only a few times. The gene calls are TRBV6-5 and TRBJ1-1, with D perhaps TRBD1 (5 bases). This CDR3 is 13 amino acids long. V shed 2 bases and J shed 7 bases, with 11 bases lying between them. Per germline, CDR1 MNHEY and CDR2 SVGAGI. In DNA, the CDR3 is TGTGCCAGCAGTTACAGGGGATCATTTGAAGCTTTCTTT. It translates to CASSYRGSFEAFF.

The chain couples TRBV15 to TRBJ2-3; no clear D gene. V lost 0 bases and J lost 10, with 17 bases in between. Germline V gene lookup returns CDR1 LNHNV and CDR2 YYDKDF (reference sequence). The CDR3 totals 15 residues. Here the CDR3 reads CATSRDLAFFNAQYF. The DNA of the CDR3 is TGTGCCACCAGCAGAGATCTGGCTTTTTTTAATGCGCAGTATTTT.